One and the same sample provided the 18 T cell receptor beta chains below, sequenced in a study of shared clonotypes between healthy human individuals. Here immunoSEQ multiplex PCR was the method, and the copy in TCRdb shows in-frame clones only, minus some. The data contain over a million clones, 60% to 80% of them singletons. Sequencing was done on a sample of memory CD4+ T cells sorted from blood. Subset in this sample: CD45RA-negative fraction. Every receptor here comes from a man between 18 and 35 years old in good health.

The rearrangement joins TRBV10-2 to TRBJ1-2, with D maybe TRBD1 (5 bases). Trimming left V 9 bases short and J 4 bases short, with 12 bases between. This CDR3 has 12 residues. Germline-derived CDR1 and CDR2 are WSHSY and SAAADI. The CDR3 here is CASSGALYGYTF. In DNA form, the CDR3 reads TGCGCCAGTTCCGGGGCCCTCTATGGCTACACCTTC.

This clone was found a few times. In nucleotides, the CDR3 is TGTGCCAGCAGCCCATTGACAGGGCGGTTTTCGTCTGAGCAGTACTTC. Its protein is CASSPLTGRFSSEQYF. This chain connects TRBV11-2 to TRBJ2-7; 7 bases line up with TRBD1. V was clipped by 5 bases and J by 7 bases; unmatched bases: 17. CDR1 SGHAT and CDR2 FQNNGV come from the germline V gene. This CDR3 is 16 amino acids long.

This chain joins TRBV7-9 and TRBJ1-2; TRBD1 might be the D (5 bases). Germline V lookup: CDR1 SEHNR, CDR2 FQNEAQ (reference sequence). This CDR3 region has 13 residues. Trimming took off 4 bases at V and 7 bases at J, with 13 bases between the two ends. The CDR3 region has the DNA TGTGCCAGCAGCTCGGGACGGGAGGTTGGCTACACCTTC. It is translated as CASSSGREVGYTF.

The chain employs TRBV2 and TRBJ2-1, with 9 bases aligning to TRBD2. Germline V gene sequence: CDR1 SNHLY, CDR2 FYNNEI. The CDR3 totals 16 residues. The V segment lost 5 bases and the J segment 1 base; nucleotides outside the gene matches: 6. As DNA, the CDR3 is TGTGCCAGCAGTAGACTAGCGGACTTTTCCTACAATGAGCAGTTCTTC. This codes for CASSRLADFSYNEQFF. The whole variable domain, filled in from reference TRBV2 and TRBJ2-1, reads EPEVTQTPSHQVTQMGQEVILRCVPISNHLYFYWYRQILGQKVEFLVSFYNNEISEKSEIFDDQFSVERPDGSNFTLKIRSTKLEDSAMYFCASSRLADFSYNEQFFGPGTRLTVL.

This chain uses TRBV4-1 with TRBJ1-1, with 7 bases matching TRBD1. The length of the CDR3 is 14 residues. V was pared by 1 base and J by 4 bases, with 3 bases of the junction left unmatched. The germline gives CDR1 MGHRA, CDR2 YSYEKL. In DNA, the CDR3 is TGCGCCAGCAGCCAAGGACAGGGAAGCACTGAAGCTTTCTTT. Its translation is CASSQGQGSTEAFF.

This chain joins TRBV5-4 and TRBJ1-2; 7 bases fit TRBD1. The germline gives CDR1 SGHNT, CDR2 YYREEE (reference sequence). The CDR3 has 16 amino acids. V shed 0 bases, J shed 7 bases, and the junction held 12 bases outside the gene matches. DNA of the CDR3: TGTGCCAGCAGCTTGGAAAGCAGGGGGTTTCTCCGTGGCTACACCTTC. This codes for CASSLESRGFLRGYTF.

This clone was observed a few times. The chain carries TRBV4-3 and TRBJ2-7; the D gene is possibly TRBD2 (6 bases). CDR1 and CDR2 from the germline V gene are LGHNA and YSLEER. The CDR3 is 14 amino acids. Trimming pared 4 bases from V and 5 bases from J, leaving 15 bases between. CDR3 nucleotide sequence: TGCGCCAGCAGCCCCCAGGAGGGGACCAACGAGCAGTACTTC. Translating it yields CASSPQEGTNEQYF.

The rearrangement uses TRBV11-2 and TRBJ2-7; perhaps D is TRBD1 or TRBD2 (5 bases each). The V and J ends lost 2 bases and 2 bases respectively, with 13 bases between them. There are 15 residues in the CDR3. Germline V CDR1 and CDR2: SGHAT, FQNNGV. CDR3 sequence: CASSLRTGTPYEQYF. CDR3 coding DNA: TGTGCCAGCAGCTTAAGGACGGGGACCCCCTACGAGCAGTACTTC.

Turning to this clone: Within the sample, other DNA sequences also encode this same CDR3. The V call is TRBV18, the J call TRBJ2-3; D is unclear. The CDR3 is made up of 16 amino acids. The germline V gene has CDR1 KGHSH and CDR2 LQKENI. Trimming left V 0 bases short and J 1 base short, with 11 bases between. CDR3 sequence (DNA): TGTGCCAGCTCACCACCTACGGGTGGGGGCACAGATACGCAGTATTTT. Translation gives CASSPPTGGGTDTQYF.

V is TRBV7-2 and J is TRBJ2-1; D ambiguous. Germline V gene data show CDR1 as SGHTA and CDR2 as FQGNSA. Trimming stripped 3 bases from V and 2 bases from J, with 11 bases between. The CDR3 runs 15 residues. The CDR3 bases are TGTGCCAGCAGCTTCCCGCCTACGCCCTACAATGAGCAGTTCTTC. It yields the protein CASSFPPTPYNEQFF. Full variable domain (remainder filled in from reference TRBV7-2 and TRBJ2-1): GAGVSQSPSNKVTEKGKDVELRCDPISGHTALYWYRQSLGQGLEFLIYFQGNSAPDKSGLPSDRFSAERTGGSVSTLTIQRTQQEDSAVYLCASSFPPTPYNEQFFGPGTRLTVL.

CDR3 protein: CASGENEQFF. As DNA, the CDR3 is TGTGCCAGCGGGGAAAATGAGCAGTTCTTC. The chain uses TRBV6-5 and TRBJ2-1; no definite D call. V was cut by 8 bases and J by 7 bases, with 6 bases left in between. The V gene's germline CDR1 is MNHEY and CDR2 SVGAGI. This CDR3 region has 10 residues.

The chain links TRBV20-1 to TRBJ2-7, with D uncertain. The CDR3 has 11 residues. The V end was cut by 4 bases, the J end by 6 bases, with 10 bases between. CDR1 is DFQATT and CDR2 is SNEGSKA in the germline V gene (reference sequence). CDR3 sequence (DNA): TGCAGTGCTACTAACGAAGGCGAGCAGTACTTC. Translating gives CSATNEGEQYF.

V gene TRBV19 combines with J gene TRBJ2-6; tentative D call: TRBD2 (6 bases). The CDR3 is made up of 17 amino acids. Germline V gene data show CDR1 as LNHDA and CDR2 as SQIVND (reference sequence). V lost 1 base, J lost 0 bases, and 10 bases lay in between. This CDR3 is CASSIVPRGSGANVLTF. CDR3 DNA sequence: TGTGCCAGTAGTATAGTCCCGCGGGGCTCTGGGGCCAACGTCCTGACTTTC.

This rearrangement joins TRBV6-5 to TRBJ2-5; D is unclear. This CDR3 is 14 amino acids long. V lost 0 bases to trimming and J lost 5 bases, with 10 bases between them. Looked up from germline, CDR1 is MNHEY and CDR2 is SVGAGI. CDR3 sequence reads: CASSYSGSGETQYF. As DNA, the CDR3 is TGTGCCAGCAGTTACTCCGGGTCCGGGGAGACCCAGTACTTC.

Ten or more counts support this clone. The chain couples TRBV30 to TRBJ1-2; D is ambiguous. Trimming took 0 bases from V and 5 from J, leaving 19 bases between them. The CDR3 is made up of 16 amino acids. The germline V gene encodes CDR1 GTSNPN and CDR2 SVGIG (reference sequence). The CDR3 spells CAWSVGTGRTSYGYTF. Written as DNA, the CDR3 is TGTGCCTGGAGTGTGGGAACCGGCCGGACGAGTTATGGCTACACCTTC.

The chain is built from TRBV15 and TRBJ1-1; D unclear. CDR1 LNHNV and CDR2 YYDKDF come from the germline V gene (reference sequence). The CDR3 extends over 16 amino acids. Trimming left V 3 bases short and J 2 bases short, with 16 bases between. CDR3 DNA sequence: TGTGCCACCAGCAGTGCTAGGTGGGCAGACAACACTGAAGCTTTCTTT. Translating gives CATSSARWADNTEAFF.

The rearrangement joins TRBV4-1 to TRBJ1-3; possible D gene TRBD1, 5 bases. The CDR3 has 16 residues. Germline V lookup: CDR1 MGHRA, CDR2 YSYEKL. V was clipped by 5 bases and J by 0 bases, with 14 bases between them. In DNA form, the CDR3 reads TGCGCCAGCAGCGATCCGGGACGGACCTCTGGAAACACCATATATTTT. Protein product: CASSDPGRTSGNTIYF.

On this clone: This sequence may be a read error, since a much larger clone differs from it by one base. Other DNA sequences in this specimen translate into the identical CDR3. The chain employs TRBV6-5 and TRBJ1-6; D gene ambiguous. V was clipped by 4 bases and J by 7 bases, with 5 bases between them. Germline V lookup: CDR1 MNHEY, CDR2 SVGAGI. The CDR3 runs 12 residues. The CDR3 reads CASSSGNSPLHF. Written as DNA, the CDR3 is TGTGCCAGCAGTTCTGGGAATTCACCCCTCCACTTT.